One TCR beta chain is described in this entry. The antigen is unknown. This specimen comes from a study of a mutant IDH1 vaccine in newly diagnosed glioma. The table came from immunoSEQ multiplex PCR; TCRdb's copy has only in-frame clones and leaves some out. Of approximately 11,000 clones in the sample, around 81% were seen once. Regarding time point: week 47, end of study. What each vaccine dose contained was 300 ug of mutant IDH1 20-mer peptide, accompanied by topical imiquimod. The TCR originated in a man between 25 and 39 years old with glioma. This specimen was PBMCs, taken from a glioma patient whose treatment included an IDH1 peptide vaccine.

For the CDR3, the DNA is TGTGCCAGCAGTTACGGGGTTGGCGGAACTGAAGCTTTCTTT. Residues: CASSYGVGGTEAFF. The genes are TRBV6-5 and TRBJ1-1; D not resolved. The CDR3 runs 14 residues. The V gene's germline CDR1 is MNHEY and CDR2 SVGAGI. Trimming took 2 bases from V and 5 from J, leaving 12 bases between them.